This TCR beta chain was sequenced during a study of radiotherapy plus CTLA-4 blockade in lung cancer. This table comes from immunoSEQ multiplex PCR, and its TCRdb copy is limited to in-frame clones, with some not included. This sample yields some 73,000 clones, of which around 79% are seen a single time; 22% belongs to the top ten. Trimming cost V 6 bases and J 1 base, with 10 bases left between them. The CDR3 spans 14 residues. CDR1 and CDR2 from the germline V gene are SGHRS and YFSETQ. Specimen: peripheral blood, collected from a patient treated with radiotherapy plus ipilimumab. V gene TRBV5-1 combines with J gene TRBJ2-2; D remains unclear. This TCR was recovered from a human donor with non-small cell lung cancer whose response to radiotherapy plus ipilimumab could not be evaluated. Some clones in this sample may be carry-over from other donors' samples. This CDR3 reads CASKEIWNTGELFF. CDR3 nucleotide sequence: TGCGCCAGCAAAGAGATCTGGAACACCGGGGAGCTGTTTTTT.